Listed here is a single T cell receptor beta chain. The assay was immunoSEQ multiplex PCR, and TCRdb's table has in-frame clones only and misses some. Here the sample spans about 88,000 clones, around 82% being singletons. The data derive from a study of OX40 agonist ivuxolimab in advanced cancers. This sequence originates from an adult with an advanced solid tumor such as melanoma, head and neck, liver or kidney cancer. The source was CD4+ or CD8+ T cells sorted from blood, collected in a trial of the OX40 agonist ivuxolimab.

The CDR3 DNA follows: TGTGCCAGTTCGACCGGGGCCAACTACAAGCAGTTCTTC. Its protein product is CASSTGANYKQFF. The chain employs TRBV6-5 and TRBJ2-1; D may be TRBD1 or TRBD2 (5 bases each). The CDR3 sequence is 13 residues long. Per the germline V gene, CDR1 is MNHEY and CDR2 is SVGAGI. Trimming shortened V by 9 bases and J by 11 bases, and 20 bases separated the two germline ends.